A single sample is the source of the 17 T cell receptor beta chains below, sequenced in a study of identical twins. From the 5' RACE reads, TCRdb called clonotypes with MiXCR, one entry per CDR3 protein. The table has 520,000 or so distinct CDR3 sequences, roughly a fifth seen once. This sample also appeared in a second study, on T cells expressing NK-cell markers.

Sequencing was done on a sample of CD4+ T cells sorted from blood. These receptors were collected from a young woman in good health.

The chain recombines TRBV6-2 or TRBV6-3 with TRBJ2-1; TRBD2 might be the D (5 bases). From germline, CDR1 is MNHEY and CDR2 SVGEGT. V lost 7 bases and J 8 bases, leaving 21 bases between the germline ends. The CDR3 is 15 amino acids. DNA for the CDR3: TGTGCCAGCACCCCCCTGGAGGAGGTGGTGTATGAGCAGTTCTTC. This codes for CASTPLEEVVYEQFF.

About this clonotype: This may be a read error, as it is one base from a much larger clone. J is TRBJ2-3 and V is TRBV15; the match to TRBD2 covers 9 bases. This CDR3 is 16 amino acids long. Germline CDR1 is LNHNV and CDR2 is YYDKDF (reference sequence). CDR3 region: CTTSRRKSGRSDTQYF. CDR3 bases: TGTACCACCAGCAGAAGGAAGAGCGGGAGGTCGGATACGCAGTATTTT.

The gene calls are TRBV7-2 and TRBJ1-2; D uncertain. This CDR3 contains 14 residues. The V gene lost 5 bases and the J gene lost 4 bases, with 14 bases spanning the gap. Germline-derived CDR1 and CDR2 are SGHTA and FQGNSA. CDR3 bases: TGTGCCAGCAGCGCCTTTGACGGATTCTATGGCTACACCTTC. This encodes CASSAFDGFYGYTF.

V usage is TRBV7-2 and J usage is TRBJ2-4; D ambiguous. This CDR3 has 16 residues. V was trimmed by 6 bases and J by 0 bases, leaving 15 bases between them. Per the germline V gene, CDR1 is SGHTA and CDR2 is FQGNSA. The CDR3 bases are TGTGCCAGCAGTCAAGACATAAACATAGCCAAAAACATTCAGTACTTC. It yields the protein CASSQDINIAKNIQYF.

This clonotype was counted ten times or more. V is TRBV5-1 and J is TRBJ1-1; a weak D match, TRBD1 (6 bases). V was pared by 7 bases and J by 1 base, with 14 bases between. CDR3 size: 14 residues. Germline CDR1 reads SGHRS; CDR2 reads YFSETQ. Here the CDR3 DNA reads TGCGCCAGCCGCCCCGACAGGTCGAACACTGAAGCTTTCTTT. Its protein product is CASRPDRSNTEAFF.

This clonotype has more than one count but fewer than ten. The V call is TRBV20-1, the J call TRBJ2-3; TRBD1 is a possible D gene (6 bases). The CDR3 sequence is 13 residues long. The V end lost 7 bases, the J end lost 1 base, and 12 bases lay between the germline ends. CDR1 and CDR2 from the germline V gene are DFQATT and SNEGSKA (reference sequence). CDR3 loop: CSVPGQRTDTQYF. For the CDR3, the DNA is TGCAGTGTTCCGGGACAACGCACAGATACGCAGTATTTT.

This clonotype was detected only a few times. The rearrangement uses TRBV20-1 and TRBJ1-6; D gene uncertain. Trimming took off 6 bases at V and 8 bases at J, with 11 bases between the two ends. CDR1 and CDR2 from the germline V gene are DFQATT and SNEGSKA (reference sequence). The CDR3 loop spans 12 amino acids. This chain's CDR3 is CSALSPDSPLHF. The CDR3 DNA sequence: TGCAGTGCCCTTAGCCCCGATTCACCCCTCCACTTT.

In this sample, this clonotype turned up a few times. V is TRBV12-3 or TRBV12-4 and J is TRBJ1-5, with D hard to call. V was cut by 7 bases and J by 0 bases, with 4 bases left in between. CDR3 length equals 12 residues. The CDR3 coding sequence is TGTGCCAGCACATATAGCAATCAGCCCCAGCATTTT. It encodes CASTYSNQPQHF.

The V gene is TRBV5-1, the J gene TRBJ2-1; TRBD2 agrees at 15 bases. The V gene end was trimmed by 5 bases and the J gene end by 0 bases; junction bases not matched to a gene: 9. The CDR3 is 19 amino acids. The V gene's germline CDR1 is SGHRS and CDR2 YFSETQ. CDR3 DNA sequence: TGCGCCAGCAGGCGTTGGACTAGCGGGAGGGCGAGCTCCTACAATGAGCAGTTCTTC. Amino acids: CASRRWTSGRASSYNEQFF.

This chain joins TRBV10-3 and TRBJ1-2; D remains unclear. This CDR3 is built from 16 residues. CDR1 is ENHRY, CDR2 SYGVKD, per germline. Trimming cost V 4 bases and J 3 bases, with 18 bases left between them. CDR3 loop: CAISVKGRTLDYGYTF. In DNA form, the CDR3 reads TGTGCCATCAGTGTAAAAGGTAGAACCCTGGACTATGGCTACACCTTC.

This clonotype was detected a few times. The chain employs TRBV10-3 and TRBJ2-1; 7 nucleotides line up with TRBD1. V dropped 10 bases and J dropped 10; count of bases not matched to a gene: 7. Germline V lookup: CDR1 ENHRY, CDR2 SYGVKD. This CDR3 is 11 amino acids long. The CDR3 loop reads CASRQGQEQFF. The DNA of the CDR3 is TGTGCCAGCAGACAGGGACAGGAGCAGTTCTTC.

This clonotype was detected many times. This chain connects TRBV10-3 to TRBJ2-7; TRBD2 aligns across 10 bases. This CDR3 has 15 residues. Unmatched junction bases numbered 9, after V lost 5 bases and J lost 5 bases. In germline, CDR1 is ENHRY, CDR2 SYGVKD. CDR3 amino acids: CAISPTGTSAHEQYF. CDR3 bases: TGTGCCATCAGTCCGACCGGGACTAGCGCCCACGAGCAGTACTTC.

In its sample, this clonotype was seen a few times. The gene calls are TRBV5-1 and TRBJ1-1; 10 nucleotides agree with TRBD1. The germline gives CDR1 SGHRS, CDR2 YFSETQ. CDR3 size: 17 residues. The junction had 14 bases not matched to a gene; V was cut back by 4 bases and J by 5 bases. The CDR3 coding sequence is TGCGCCAGCAGCGGGGGGACAGGGGTTAAACTTCAAACTGAAGCTTTCTTT. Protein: CASSGGTGVKLQTEAFF.

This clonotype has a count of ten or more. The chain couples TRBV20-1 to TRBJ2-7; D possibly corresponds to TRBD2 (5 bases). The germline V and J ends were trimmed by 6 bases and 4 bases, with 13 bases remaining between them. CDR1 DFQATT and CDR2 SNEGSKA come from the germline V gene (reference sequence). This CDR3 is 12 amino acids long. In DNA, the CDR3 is TGCAGTGCCGGGGAGAAGGTATACGAGCAGTACTTC. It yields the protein CSAGEKVYEQYF.

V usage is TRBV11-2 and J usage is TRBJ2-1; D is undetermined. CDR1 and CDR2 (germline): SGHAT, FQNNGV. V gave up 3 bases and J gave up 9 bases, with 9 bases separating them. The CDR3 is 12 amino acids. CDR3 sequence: CASSFQAGEQFF. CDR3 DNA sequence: TGTGCCAGCAGCTTTCAAGCAGGTGAGCAGTTCTTC. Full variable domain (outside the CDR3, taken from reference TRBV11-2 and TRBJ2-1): EAGVAQSPRYKIIEKRQSVAFWCNPISGHATLYWYQQILGQGPKLLIQFQNNGVVDDSQLPKDRFSAERLKGVDSTLKIQPAKLEDSAVYLCASSFQAGEQFFGPGTRLTVL.

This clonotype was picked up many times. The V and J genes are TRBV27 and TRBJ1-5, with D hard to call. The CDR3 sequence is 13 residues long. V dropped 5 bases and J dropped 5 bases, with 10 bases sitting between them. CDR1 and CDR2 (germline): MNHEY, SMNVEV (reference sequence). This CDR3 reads CASSPRTDQPQHF. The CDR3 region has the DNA TGTGCCAGCAGTCCGCGGACGGATCAGCCCCAGCATTTT.

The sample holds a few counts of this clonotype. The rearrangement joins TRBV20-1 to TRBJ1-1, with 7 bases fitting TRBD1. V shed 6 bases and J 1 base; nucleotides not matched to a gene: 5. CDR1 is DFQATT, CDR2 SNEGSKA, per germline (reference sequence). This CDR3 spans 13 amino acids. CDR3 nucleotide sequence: TGCAGTGCATACCAGGGGGGGAACACTGAAGCTTTCTTT. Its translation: CSAYQGGNTEAFF.